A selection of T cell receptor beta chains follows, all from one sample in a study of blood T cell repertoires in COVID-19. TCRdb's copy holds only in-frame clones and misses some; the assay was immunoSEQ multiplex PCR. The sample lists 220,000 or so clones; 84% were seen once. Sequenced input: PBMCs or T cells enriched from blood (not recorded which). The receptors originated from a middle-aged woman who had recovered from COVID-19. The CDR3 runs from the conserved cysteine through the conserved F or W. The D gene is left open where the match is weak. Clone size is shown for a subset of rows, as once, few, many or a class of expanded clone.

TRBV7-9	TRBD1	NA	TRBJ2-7	TGTGCCAGCAGCTCAGACCGGGGACAGCTCGAGCAGTACTTC	CASSSDRGQLEQYF
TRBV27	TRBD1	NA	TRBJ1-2	TGTGCCAGCAGTTTATCACAGGGGCACTATGGCTACACCTTC	CASSLSQGHYGYTF
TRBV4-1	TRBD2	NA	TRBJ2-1	TGCGCCAGCAGCCAAGTACCGAGCGGGATCCTCTACAATGAGCAGTTCTTC	CASSQVPSGILYNEQFF
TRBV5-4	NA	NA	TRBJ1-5	TGTGCCAGCAGCTCGGGCGCCGTCGAACGGGAGCAGCCCCAGCATTTT	CASSSGAVEREQPQHF
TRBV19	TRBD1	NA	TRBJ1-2	TGTGCCAGTAGTATAGGCGGACAGGGGAGTTTTGGCTACACCTTC	CASSIGGQGSFGYTF
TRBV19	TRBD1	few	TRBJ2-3	TGTGCCAGCGGGACAGGGGCGGCAGATACGCAGTATTTT	CASGTGAADTQYF
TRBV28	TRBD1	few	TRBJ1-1	TGTGCCAGCAGAGCCGGAGGACAGGGGTCCATGAACACTGAAGCTTTCTTT	CASRAGGQGSMNTEAFF
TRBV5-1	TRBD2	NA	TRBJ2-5	TGCGCCAGCGCTATCGGGACTAGCGGGAGGGTGGAGACCCAGTACTTC	CASAIGTSGRVETQYF
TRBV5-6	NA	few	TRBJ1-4	TGTGCCAGCAGCTCCTTCGGGGGTATAAGCGAAAAACTGTTTTTT	CASSSFGGISEKLFF
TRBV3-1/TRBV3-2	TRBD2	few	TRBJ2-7	TGTGCCAGCAGCCCAGCGGTCGGACTAGCGGACTACGAGCAGTACTTC	CASSPAVGLADYEQYF
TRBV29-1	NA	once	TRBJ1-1	TGCAGCGTTCGGGACTTCGAGAACACTGAAGCTTTCTTT	CSVRDFENTEAFF
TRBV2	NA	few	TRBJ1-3	TGTGCCAGCAGTGCCTTCGAGACAGTCCTCTCTGGAAACACCATATATTTT	CASSAFETVLSGNTIYF
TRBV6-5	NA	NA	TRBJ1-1	TGTGCCAGCAGCATCCCGGGACTCGCGAACACTGAAGCTTTCTTT	CASSIPGLANTEAFF
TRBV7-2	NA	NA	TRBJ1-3	TGTGCCAGCAGCTTGGCAGGAAGTGGAAACACCATATATTTT	CASSLAGSGNTIYF
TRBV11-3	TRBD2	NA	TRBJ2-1	TGTGCCAGCAGTCGCGGGGGGTTAGCGGGAGGGCCAAACAATGAGCAGTTCTTC	CASSRGGLAGGPNNEQFF
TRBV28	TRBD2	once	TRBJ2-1	TGTGCCAGCGAGGGACTAGCGGGAGTATGGGAGCAGTTCTTC	CASEGLAGVWEQFF
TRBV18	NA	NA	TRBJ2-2	TGTGCCAGCTCACCACTAGCAGCTAACACCGGGGAGCTGTTTTTT	CASSPLAANTGELFF
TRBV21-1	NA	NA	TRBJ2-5	TGTGCCAGCAGCAAACTCCCAGGGGGGGAGACCCAGTACTTC	CASSKLPGGETQYF
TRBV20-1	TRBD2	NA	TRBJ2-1	TGCAGTGCTAGTGGGACTAGCGGGATGGGCTCCAATGAGCAGTTCTTC	CSASGTSGMGSNEQFF
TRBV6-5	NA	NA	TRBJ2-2	TGTGCCGTCCCCCCGGTCACCGGGGAGCTGTTTTTT	CAVPPVTGELFF
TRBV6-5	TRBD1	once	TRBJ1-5	TGTGCCACCAGACAGGGTAGCAATCAGCCCCAGCATTTT	CATRQGSNQPQHF
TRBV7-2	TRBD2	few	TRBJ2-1	TGTGCCAGCAGCTTAATGAGCGGGAGCGGGAATGAGCAGTTCTTC	CASSLMSGSGNEQFF
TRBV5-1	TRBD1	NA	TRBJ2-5	TGCGCCAGCAGCTTGGGGGACAGGGTAGGGCAAGAGACCCAGTACTTC	CASSLGDRVGQETQYF
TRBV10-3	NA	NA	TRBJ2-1	TGTGCCATCAGAGAGGGTGGCCCCTACAATGAGCAGTTCTTC	CAIREGGPYNEQFF
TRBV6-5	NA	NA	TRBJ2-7	TGTGCCAGCAGACCACTAGCTTTAGGTGGGAACGAGCAGTACTTC	CASRPLALGGNEQYF
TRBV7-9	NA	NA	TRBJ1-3	TGTGCCAGCAGCTTACAGGGGACTGGAAACACCATATATTTT	CASSLQGTGNTIYF
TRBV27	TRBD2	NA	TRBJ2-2	TGTGCCAGCAGCTGGGGGAGGGGTGCTTTCGGGGAGCTGTTTTTT	CASSWGRGAFGELFF
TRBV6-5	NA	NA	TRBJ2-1	TGTGCCAGCAAAGACGGGAGAGGAGTAAATGAGCAGTTCTTC	CASKDGRGVNEQFF
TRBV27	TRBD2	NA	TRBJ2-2	TGTGCCAGCAGTTTCTGGGAGGGTGAGCGAGTCCTGTTTTTT	CASSFWEGERVLFF
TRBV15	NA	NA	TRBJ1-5	TGTGCCACCAGCACGCCCGACAGGACTGGCAATCAGCCCCAGCATTTT	CATSTPDRTGNQPQHF
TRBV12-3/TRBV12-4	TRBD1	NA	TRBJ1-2	TGTGCCAGCAGTGGACAGGGAAGTGGCTACACCTTC	CASSGQGSGYTF
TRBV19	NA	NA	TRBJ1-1	TGTGCCATTAGGACGGGTAACACTGAAGCTTTCTTT	CAIRTGNTEAFF
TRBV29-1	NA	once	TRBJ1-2	TGCAGCGAGAGCAGGGGACCCGGGTATGGCTACACCTTC	CSESRGPGYGYTF
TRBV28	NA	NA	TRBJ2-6	TGTGCCAGCAGCTTTACAGGGTCTGGGGCCAACGTCCTGACTTTC	CASSFTGSGANVLTF
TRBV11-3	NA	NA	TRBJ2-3	TGTGCCAGCAGCTTAGGAGGGAGCGGTCCCACAGATACGCAGTATTTT	CASSLGGSGPTDTQYF
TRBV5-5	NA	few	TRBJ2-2	TGTGCCAGCAGTCGAGACGGACAGACGAACACCGGGGAGCTGTTTTTT	CASSRDGQTNTGELFF